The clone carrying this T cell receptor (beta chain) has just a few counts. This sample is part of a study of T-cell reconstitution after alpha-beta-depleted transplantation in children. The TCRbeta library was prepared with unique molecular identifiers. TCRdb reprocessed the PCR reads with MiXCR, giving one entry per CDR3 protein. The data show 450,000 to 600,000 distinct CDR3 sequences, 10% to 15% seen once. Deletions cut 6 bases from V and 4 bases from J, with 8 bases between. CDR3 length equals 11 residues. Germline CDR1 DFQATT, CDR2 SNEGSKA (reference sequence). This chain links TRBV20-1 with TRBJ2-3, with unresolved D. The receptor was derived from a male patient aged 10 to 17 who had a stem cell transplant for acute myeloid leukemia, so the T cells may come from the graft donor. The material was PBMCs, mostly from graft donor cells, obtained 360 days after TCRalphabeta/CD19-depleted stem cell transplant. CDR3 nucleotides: TGCAGTGCCATGAACGCAGATACGCAGTATTTT. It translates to CSAMNADTQYF.